One and the same sample provided the 9 T cell receptor beta chains below, sequenced in a study of graft-versus-host responses after intestinal transplantation. Processing released intraepithelial and lamina propria lymphocytes from the graft tissue. Sequencing was performed with immunoSEQ multiplex PCR; in TCRdb, only in-frame clones are kept and a portion is missing. The sample includes approximately 16,000 clones, 70% seen only once; the top ten take around 25%. The sequenced sample was ileum tissue, obtained around 720 days after intestinal transplantation. The source of these receptors is a human patient who received an intestinal transplant, so some T cells may come from the graft donor.

CDR3 loop: CASSQQGAGANVLTF. CDR3 in DNA: TGTGCCAGCAGTCAACAGGGGGCTGGGGCCAACGTCCTGACTTTC. The rearrangement uses TRBV6-1 and TRBJ2-6; TRBD1 matches 8 bases. The CDR3 extends over 15 amino acids. CDR1 MNHNS and CDR2 SASEGT come from the germline V gene. Trimming at V came to 5 bases and at J to 2 bases, leaving 2 bases not matched to a gene.

The chain employs TRBV27 and TRBJ2-3; D is possibly TRBD1 (6 bases). Germline V gene data show CDR1 as MNHEY and CDR2 as SMNVEV (reference sequence). The V end lost 3 bases, the J end lost 0 bases, and 13 bases lay between the germline ends. This CDR3 is built from 16 residues. The CDR3 loop is CASSLYGDTSTDTQYF. CDR3 sequence (DNA): TGTGCCAGCAGTTTGTACGGGGACACTAGCACAGATACGCAGTATTTT.

This clone was found a few times. The rearrangement links TRBV7-4 to TRBJ1-1; maybe TRBD1 (6 bases). V was pared by 4 bases and J by 2 bases, with 8 bases between. Germline V gene sequence: CDR1 SGHVT, CDR2 SQSDAQ. This CDR3 has 13 amino acids. The chain's CDR3 is CASSSGTNTEAFF. The CDR3 DNA sequence: TGTGCCAGCAGCTCCGGGACAAACACTGAAGCTTTCTTT.

In DNA form, the CDR3 reads TGTGCCAGCAGTTTCCGGGACACACTCACCGGGGAGCTGTTTTTT. Translating it yields CASSFRDTLTGELFF. The chain recombines TRBV6-5 with TRBJ2-2; TRBD1 might be the D (6 bases). Trimming shortened V by 4 bases and J by 4 bases, and 13 bases separated the two germline ends. The germline CDR1 and CDR2 sequences are MNHEY and SVGAGI. The CDR3 has 15 amino acids.

This rearrangement joins TRBV6-5 to TRBJ2-7; D gene ambiguous. In germline, CDR1 is MNHEY, CDR2 SVGAGI. V gave up 5 bases and J gave up 4 bases, with 9 bases separating them. The CDR3 totals 12 residues. CDR3 in DNA: TGTGCCAGCAGTGTGGACGGATACGAGCAGTACTTC. This translates into CASSVDGYEQYF.

In this sample, this clone turned up once. The chain combines TRBV11-1 with TRBJ2-2; no clear D. The CDR3 length is 16 residues. Between the trimmed V and J ends, which lost 5 bases and 0 bases, there was a span of 13 bases. The germline V gene has CDR1 SGHAT and CDR2 FQDESV (reference sequence). As DNA, the CDR3 is TGTGCCAGCAGCCTACGGGCCAGGCCGAACACCGGGGAGCTGTTTTTT. Translating gives CASSLRARPNTGELFF.

The chain is built from TRBV19 and TRBJ1-6; D call uncertain. Germline V gene sequence: CDR1 LNHDA, CDR2 SQIVND (reference sequence). This CDR3 spans 21 amino acids. The ends were cut back, 3 bases at V and 2 bases at J, with 26 bases in the middle. CDR3: CASSIRAPGPGSSTYNSPLHF. The CDR3 nucleotides are TGTGCCAGTAGTATCCGTGCCCCTGGTCCAGGCTCGTCTACCTATAATTCACCCCTCCACTTT.

The chain uses TRBV30 and TRBJ1-2; D gene ambiguous. V was cut by 0 bases and J by 3 bases, with 11 bases left in between. CDR3 length equals 14 residues. CDR1 is GTSNPN and CDR2 is SVGIG in the germline V gene (reference sequence). CDR3 loop: CAWSVQHLDYGYTF. As DNA, the CDR3 is TGTGCCTGGAGTGTACAGCATCTTGACTATGGCTACACCTTC.

This clone was seen only once. One junction end does not reproduce the germline sequence, and a read error may be involved. The chain links TRBV11-2 to TRBJ1-2; no reliable D call. Germline lookup yields CDR1 SGHAT and CDR2 FQNNGV. The CDR3 has 16 residues. CDR3 nucleotides: TGCGCCAGCAGCCAAGAGGATATCCAGGCCAACTATGGCTACACCTTC. It encodes CASSQEDIQANYGYTF.